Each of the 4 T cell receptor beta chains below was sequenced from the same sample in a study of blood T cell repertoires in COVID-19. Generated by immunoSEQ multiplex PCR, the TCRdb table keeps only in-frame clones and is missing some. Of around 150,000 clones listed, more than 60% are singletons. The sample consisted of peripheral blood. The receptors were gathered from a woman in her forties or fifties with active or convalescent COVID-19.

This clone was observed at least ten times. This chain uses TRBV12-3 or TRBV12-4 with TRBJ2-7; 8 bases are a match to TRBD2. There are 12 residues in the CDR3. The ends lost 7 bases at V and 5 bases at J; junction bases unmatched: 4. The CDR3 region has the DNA TGTGCCAGCAAGCGGGAGTCCCACGAGCAGTACTTC. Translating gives CASKRESHEQYF.

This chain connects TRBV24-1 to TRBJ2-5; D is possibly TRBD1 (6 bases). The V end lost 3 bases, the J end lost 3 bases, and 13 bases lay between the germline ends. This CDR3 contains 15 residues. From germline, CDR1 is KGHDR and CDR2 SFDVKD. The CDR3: CATSDPGQPKETQYF. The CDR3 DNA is TGTGCCACCAGTGATCCGGGACAACCGAAAGAGACCCAGTACTTC.

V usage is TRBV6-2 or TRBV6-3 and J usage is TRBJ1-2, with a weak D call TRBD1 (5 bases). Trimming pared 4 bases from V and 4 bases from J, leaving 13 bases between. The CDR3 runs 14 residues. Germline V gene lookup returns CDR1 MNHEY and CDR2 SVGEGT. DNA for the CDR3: TGTGCCAGCAGTTCCCCTCTCGGGGGCTATGGCTACACCTTC. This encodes CASSSPLGGYGYTF.

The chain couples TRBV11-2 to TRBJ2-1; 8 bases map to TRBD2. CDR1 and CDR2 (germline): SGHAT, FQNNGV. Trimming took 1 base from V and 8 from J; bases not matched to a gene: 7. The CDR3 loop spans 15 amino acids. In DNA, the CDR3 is TGTGCCAGCAGCTTAGGAAGGTTGCGGGAGGATGAGCAGTTCTTC. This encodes CASSLGRLREDEQFF.